This entry features one T cell receptor (beta chain) sequence. The antigen is not known. In TCRdb, the reads were re-called with MiXCR into one record per CDR3 protein. This sample yields roughly 220,000 distinct CDR3 sequences, of which 35% to 40% are seen a single time; approximately 60% belongs to the top ten. The sample originates from a study of T cell repertoires in cytomegalovirus infection. The V end was cut by 3 bases, the J end by 0 bases, with 6 bases between. CDR1 and CDR2 (germline): MGHDK, SYGVNS. The CDR3 runs to 14 residues. The genes are TRBV25-1 and TRBJ1-5; no firm D call. The TCR originated in a human donor in good health (CMV status not recorded). Some clones in this sample may be carry-over from other donors' samples. Sequencing was performed on CD8+ T cells from cultured PBMCs, taken from culture after CMV antigen stimulation. CDR3 sequence reads: CASSESGSNQPQHF. The CDR3 region has the DNA TGTGCCAGCAGTGAGTCCGGTAGCAATCAGCCCCAGCATTTT. Together with reference TRBV25-1 and TRBJ1-5, the CDR3 gives the full variable domain: EADIYQTPRYLVIGTGKKITLECSQTMGHDKMYWYQQDPGMELHLIHYSYGVNSTEKGDLSSESTVSRIRTEHFPLTLESARPSHTSQYLCASSESGSNQPQHFGDGTRLSIL.